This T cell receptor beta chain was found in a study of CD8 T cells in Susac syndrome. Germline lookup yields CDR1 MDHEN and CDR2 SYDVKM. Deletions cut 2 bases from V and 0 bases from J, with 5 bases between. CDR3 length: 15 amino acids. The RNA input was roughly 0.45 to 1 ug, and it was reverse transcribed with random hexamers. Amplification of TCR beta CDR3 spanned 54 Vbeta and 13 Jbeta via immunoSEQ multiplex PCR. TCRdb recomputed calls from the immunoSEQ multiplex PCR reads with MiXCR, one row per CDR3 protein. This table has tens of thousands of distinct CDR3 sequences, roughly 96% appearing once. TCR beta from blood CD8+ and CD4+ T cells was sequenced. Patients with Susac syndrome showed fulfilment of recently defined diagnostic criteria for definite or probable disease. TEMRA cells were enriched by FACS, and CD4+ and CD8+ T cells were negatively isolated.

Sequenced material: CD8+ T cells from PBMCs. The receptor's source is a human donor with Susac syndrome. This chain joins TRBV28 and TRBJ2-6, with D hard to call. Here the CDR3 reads CASSLDDSGANVLTF. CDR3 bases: TGTGCCAGCAGTTTAGACGACTCTGGGGCCAACGTCCTGACTTTC.